The 24 T cell receptor beta chains below were found in one sample sequenced in a study of siplizumab effects on memory and regulatory T cells. Clones were sequenced by immunoSEQ multiplex PCR, and TCRdb holds only the in-frame ones, with some missing. Seen here are roughly 100,000 clones, about 94% observed once, and the top ten hold 0.55% to 0.8%. The sample consisted of Tregs sorted from blood. All receptors derive from a human donor in good health.

The CDR3 DNA is TGCGCCAGCAGCCCGACCCCGGGACAGGGGGCCGGGGCCAAAAACATTCAGTACTTC. This encodes CASSPTPGQGAGAKNIQYF. The rearrangement links TRBV4-3 to TRBJ2-4; 12 bases line up with TRBD1. Looked up from germline, CDR1 is LGHNA and CDR2 is YSLEER. This CDR3 spans 19 amino acids. V lost 4 bases, J lost 1 base, and 11 bases stayed unmatched.

This chain uses TRBV18 with TRBJ1-5; no definite D call. Germline loops: CDR1 KGHSH, CDR2 LQKENI. The V and J ends lost 3 bases and 0 bases respectively, with 6 bases between them. The CDR3 covers 14 residues. CDR3 DNA: TGTGCCAGCTCACCTATAGATAGCAATCAGCCCCAGCATTTT. Translated, it gives CASSPIDSNQPQHF.

This sequence joins TRBV19 and TRBJ1-2, with no clear D. V was cut by 3 bases and J by 3 bases, with 14 bases left in between. Germline V CDR1 and CDR2: LNHDA, SQIVND (reference sequence). The CDR3 sequence is 15 residues long. The CDR3 protein is CASSINWAGDYGYTF. Here the CDR3 DNA reads TGTGCCAGTAGTATTAATTGGGCAGGAGACTATGGCTACACCTTC.

J is TRBJ2-5 and V is TRBV5-1, with 10 bases fitting TRBD1. V lost 4 bases and J lost 3; bases outside the gene matches: 6. CDR1 and CDR2 (germline): SGHRS, YFSETQ. This CDR3 spans 15 amino acids. CDR3 nucleotide sequence: TGCGCCAGCAGCATATCCGGGACAGGGGAAGAGACCCAGTACTTC. Amino acids: CASSISGTGEETQYF.

CDR3 sequence: CASSPAGLINEKLFF. CDR3 DNA sequence: TGTGCCAGCTCACCAGCAGGGTTGATTAATGAAAAACTGTTTTTT. The chain carries TRBV18 and TRBJ1-4; D possibly corresponds to TRBD1 (5 bases). This CDR3 is built from 15 residues. V lost 2 bases to trimming and J lost 4 bases, with 11 bases between them. The germline gives CDR1 KGHSH, CDR2 LQKENI.

DNA for the CDR3: TGTGCCAGCAGCCCCGAGGACAGGCGGGGACACGAGCAGTACTTC. This codes for CASSPEDRRGHEQYF. V is TRBV11-2 and J is TRBJ2-7; D perhaps matches TRBD1 (7 bases). The CDR3 consists of 15 residues. Germline CDR1 and CDR2: SGHAT and FQNNGV. The V end was cut by 5 bases, the J end by 5 bases, with 19 bases between.

The V call is TRBV11-3, the J call TRBJ2-3; D is unclear. Trimming cost V 4 bases and J 5 bases, with 4 bases left between them. This CDR3 contains 11 residues. Germline lookup yields CDR1 SGHNT and CDR2 YENEEA. The CDR3 loop is CASSWRDTQYF. CDR3 bases: TGTGCCAGCAGCTGGAGAGATACGCAGTATTTT.

The chain has TRBV14 and TRBJ1-1, with D unresolved. V was cut by 0 bases and J by 9 bases, with 11 bases left in between. Germline assignment: CDR1 SGHDN and CDR2 FVKESK. The length of the CDR3 is 13 residues. CDR3 coding DNA: TGTGCCAGCAGCCAAGAAATGGCCAGACAAGCTTTCTTT. Translation gives CASSQEMARQAFF.

The chain has TRBV30 and TRBJ2-5; the match to TRBD1 covers 9 bases. The ends lost 8 bases at V and 4 bases at J; junction bases unmatched: 11. Germline values: CDR1 GTSNPN, CDR2 SVGIG (reference sequence). This CDR3 spans 14 amino acids. DNA of the CDR3: TGTGCCAAACAGAAACAGGGGGCTGGAGAGACCCAGTACTTC. Protein: CAKQKQGAGETQYF. Complete variable domain (other parts from reference TRBV30 and TRBJ2-5): SQTIHQWPATLVQPVGSPLSLECTVEGTSNPNLYWYRQAAGRGLQLLFYSVGIGQISSEVPQNLSASRPQDRQFILSSKKLLLSDSGFYLCAKQKQGAGETQYFGPGTRLLVL.

This clone has more than one count but fewer than ten. CDR3 protein: CASKTFNTGELFF. Written as DNA, the CDR3 is TGTGCCAGCAAGACGTTCAACACCGGGGAGCTGTTTTTT. The chain carries TRBV2 and TRBJ2-2; D is unclear. Trimming took off 7 bases at V and 2 bases at J, with 8 bases between the two ends. The CDR3 has 13 residues. Germline loops: CDR1 SNHLY, CDR2 FYNNEI. The variable domain in full, with the rest retrieved from reference TRBV2 and TRBJ2-2, is EPEVTQTPSHQVTQMGQEVILRCVPISNHLYFYWYRQILGQKVEFLVSFYNNEISEKSEIFDDQFSVERPDGSNFTLKIRSTKLEDSAMYFCASKTFNTGELFFGEGSRLTVL.

The chain uses TRBV4-1 and TRBJ1-1, with 9 positions matching TRBD1. Germline-derived CDR1 and CDR2 are MGHRA and YSYEKL. V gave up 0 bases and J gave up 3 bases; unmatched junction bases: 17. The CDR3 sequence is 20 residues long. CDR3 protein: CASSQDRGNRGRFRDTEAFF. CDR3 sequence (DNA): TGCGCCAGCAGCCAAGATCGCGGGAACAGGGGGCGGTTTCGGGACACTGAAGCTTTCTTT.

The CDR3 DNA sequence: TGTGCCAGCAGCTCACTCCTAGGGGGTACTGAAGCTTTCTTT. The encoded protein is CASSSLLGGTEAFF. V gene TRBV11-3 combines with J gene TRBJ1-1, with D perhaps TRBD1 (6 bases). Trimming removed 4 bases from V and 5 bases from J, with 14 bases in between. The germline V gene encodes CDR1 SGHNT and CDR2 YENEEA. This CDR3 is 14 amino acids long. The whole variable domain, remainder taken from reference TRBV11-3 and TRBJ1-1, is EAGVVQSPRYKIIEKKQPVAFWCNPISGHNTLYWYLQNLGQGPELLIRYENEEAVDDSQLPKDRFSAERLKGVDSTLKIQPAELGDSAVYLCASSSLLGGTEAFFGQGTRLTVV.

CDR3 region: CASSQDILEGATNEKLFF. Here the CDR3 DNA reads TGTGCCAGCAGCCAAGATATTTTGGAGGGGGCAACTAATGAAAAACTGTTTTTT. The chain is built from TRBV4-2 and TRBJ1-4, with D perhaps TRBD1 (6 bases). This CDR3 is built from 18 residues. In germline, CDR1 is LGHNA, CDR2 YNFKEQ. V lost 0 bases and J 0 bases, leaving 14 bases between the germline ends.

The chain carries TRBV19 and TRBJ1-5; D is unclear. Germline assignment: CDR1 LNHDA and CDR2 SQIVND (reference sequence). Trimming left V 5 bases short and J 7 bases short, with 15 bases between. The CDR3 length is 14 residues. In DNA, the CDR3 is TGTGCCAGTAGTGTAATTGCCTTGGGACAGCCCCAGCATTTT. Translated, it gives CASSVIALGQPQHF.

V gene TRBV25-1 combines with J gene TRBJ1-1, with 8 bases lining up with TRBD1. The germline gives CDR1 MGHDK, CDR2 SYGVNS. The CDR3 runs to 16 residues. The J segment lost 4 bases and the V segment lost 2 bases, leaving 9 bases of the junction unmatched. CDR3 residues: CASSERFDRGVTEAFF. CDR3 coding DNA: TGTGCCAGCAGTGAACGCTTCGACAGGGGTGTCACTGAAGCTTTCTTT. The whole variable domain, filled in from reference TRBV25-1 and TRBJ1-1, reads EADIYQTPRYLVIGTGKKITLECSQTMGHDKMYWYQQDPGMELHLIHYSYGVNSTEKGDLSSESTVSRIRTEHFPLTLESARPSHTSQYLCASSERFDRGVTEAFFGQGTRLTVV.

The chain combines TRBV4-1 with TRBJ2-6; the D is unclear. Germline V CDR1 and CDR2: MGHRA, YSYEKL. The CDR3 is 16 amino acids. Trimming left V 4 bases short and J 3 bases short, with 13 bases between. This CDR3 reads CASSLVRLDGANVLTF. The CDR3, as DNA: TGCGCCAGCAGCCTGGTAAGGCTGGATGGGGCCAACGTCCTGACTTTC.

The chain links TRBV30 to TRBJ1-2; tentatively, D is TRBD1 (5 bases). V lost 3 bases, J lost 0 bases, and 17 bases lay in between. CDR3 size: 16 residues. In germline, CDR1 is GTSNPN, CDR2 SVGIG (reference sequence). CDR3 in amino acids: CAWRGKGRNSNYGYTF. The CDR3 coding sequence is TGTGCCTGGAGGGGGAAGGGGCGGAATTCTAACTATGGCTACACCTTC.

The rearrangement joins TRBV6-1 to TRBJ2-3; 7 bases match TRBD1. The CDR3 is 15 amino acids. The germline V gene has CDR1 MNHNS and CDR2 SASEGT. The V gene end was trimmed by 4 bases and the J gene end by 2 bases; junction bases not matched to a gene: 6. CDR3 bases: TGTGCCAGCAGTGCTTGGGACAGTTACACAGATACGCAGTATTTT. Its protein product is CASSAWDSYTDTQYF.

The chain recombines TRBV15 with TRBJ2-5, with D perhaps TRBD1 (6 bases). V shed 0 bases and J shed 5 bases, with 13 bases lying between them. CDR1 and CDR2 (germline): LNHNV, YYDKDF (reference sequence). This CDR3 has 15 amino acids. The CDR3 sequence is CATSRDQGFWETQYF. The CDR3, as DNA: TGTGCCACCAGCAGAGATCAGGGGTTTTGGGAGACCCAGTACTTC.

The J gene is TRBJ2-5, the V gene TRBV18; D gene unclear. This CDR3 is built from 16 residues. V lost 1 base to trimming and J lost 2 bases, with 14 bases between them. The germline V gene encodes CDR1 KGHSH and CDR2 LQKENI. The CDR3 sequence is CASSPREKGLQETQYF. The CDR3 DNA follows: TGTGCCAGCTCACCACGCGAGAAGGGTTTGCAAGAGACCCAGTACTTC.

The chain joins TRBV7-9 to TRBJ1-2; D may be TRBD1 (5 bases). The CDR3 spans 13 residues. V was trimmed by 1 base and J by 5 bases, leaving 8 bases between them. Germline V gene data show CDR1 as SEHNR and CDR2 as FQNEAQ (reference sequence). The CDR3 sequence is CASSLGGEYGYTF. As DNA, the CDR3 is TGTGCCAGCAGCTTAGGGGGCGAGTATGGCTACACCTTC. Full variable domain (missing parts from reference TRBV7-9 and TRBJ1-2): DTGVSQNPRHKITKRGQNVTFRCDPISEHNRLYWYRQTLGQGPEFLTYFQNEAQLEKSRLLSDRFSAERPKGSFSTLEIQRTEQGDSAMYLCASSLGGEYGYTFGSGTRLTVV.

The chain has TRBV18 and TRBJ2-2; D is undetermined. This CDR3 has 15 residues. V was clipped by 3 bases and J by 0 bases, with 8 bases between them. The germline V gene has CDR1 KGHSH and CDR2 LQKENI. Written as DNA, the CDR3 is TGTGCCAGCTCACCTCAAAAAGCGAACACCGGGGAGCTGTTTTTT. Translating it yields CASSPQKANTGELFF. The full variable domain, rest sourced from reference TRBV18 and TRBJ2-2, is NAGVMQNPRHLVRRRGQEARLRCSPMKGHSHVYWYRQLPEEGLKFMVYLQKENIIDESGMPKERFSAEFPKEGPSILRIQQVVRGDSAAYFCASSPQKANTGELFFGEGSRLTVL.

The J gene is TRBJ2-3, the V gene TRBV5-1; D unresolved. V was trimmed by 0 bases and J by 0 bases, leaving 5 bases between them. The CDR3 is 14 residues long. CDR1 and CDR2 (germline): SGHRS, YFSETQ. The CDR3 protein is CASSLEQSTDTQYF. The CDR3 DNA is TGCGCCAGCAGCTTGGAACAGAGCACAGATACGCAGTATTTT.

V usage is TRBV2 and J usage is TRBJ2-3, with 7 bases fitting TRBD1. V was clipped by 6 bases and J by 2 bases; unmatched bases: 8. Germline V gives CDR1 SNHLY, CDR2 FYNNEI. This CDR3 is built from 15 residues. CDR3 region: CASRRDSWTTDTQYF. The CDR3 nucleotides are TGTGCCAGCAGGAGGGACAGTTGGACCACAGATACGCAGTATTTT.